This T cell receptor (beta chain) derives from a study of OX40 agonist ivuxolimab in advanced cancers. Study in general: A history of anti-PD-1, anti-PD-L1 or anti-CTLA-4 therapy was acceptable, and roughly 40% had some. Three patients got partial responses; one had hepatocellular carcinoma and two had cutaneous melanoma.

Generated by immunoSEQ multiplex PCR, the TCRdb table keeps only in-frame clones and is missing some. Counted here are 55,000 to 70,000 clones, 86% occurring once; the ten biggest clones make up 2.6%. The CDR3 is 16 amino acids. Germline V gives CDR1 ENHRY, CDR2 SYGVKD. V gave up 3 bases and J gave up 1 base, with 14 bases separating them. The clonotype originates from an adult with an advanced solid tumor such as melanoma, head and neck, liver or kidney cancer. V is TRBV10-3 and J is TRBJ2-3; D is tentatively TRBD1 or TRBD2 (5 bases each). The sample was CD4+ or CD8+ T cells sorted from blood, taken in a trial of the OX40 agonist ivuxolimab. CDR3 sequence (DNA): TGTGCCATCAGTGACGATCCCCGGGACCGCACAGATACGCAGTATTTT. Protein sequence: CAISDDPRDRTDTQYF.